One T cell receptor (beta chain) is described in this entry. The entry originates in a study of shared clonotypes between healthy human individuals. About the study: In total, the donors were two women and three men aged 18 to 49.

TCRdb keeps only in-frame clones here, not all; method: immunoSEQ multiplex PCR. The table has approximately 1.1 million clones, around 82% seen once. Healthy adults negative for HIV, lacking recent acute infections or vaccinations, served as donors. Sequences were obtained from memory CD4+ T cells from PBMCs. The subset was: CD45RA-negative fraction. The receptor comes from a man between 18 and 35 years old in good health. Some clones in this sample may be carry-over from other donors' samples.

The CDR3 spells CASSRTGGVQPQHF. The CDR3 bases are TGCGCCAGCAGCCGAACAGGGGGCGTCCAGCCCCAGCATTTT. The chain combines TRBV5-1 with TRBJ1-5; 9 bases agree with TRBD1. The CDR3 runs to 14 residues. Trimming cost V 4 bases and J 7 bases; bases outside gene matches: 6. The germline V gene encodes CDR1 SGHRS and CDR2 YFSETQ.